The clone carrying this TCR beta chain was seen repeatedly, ten times or more. This CDR3 region has 15 residues. The V end lost 6 bases, the J end lost 0 bases, and 14 bases lay between the germline ends. Germline assignment: CDR1 SNHLY and CDR2 FYNNEI. Researchers barred patients who had uncontrolled infection, other autoimmune disease, pregnancy or lactation. The TCR beta CDR3 regions underwent amplification using RNA transcripts as the source. Carried out on the TCR CDR3, a first-round RT-PCR used the HTBI primer set. TCRdb recomputed calls from the multiplex PCR reads with MiXCR, one row per CDR3 protein. The sample contains about 550,000 distinct CDR3 sequences, roughly 20% of which appear only once. The sample is drawn from a study of T cells in Graves' hyperthyroidism and ophthalmopathy.

The chain couples TRBV2 to TRBJ1-1, with TRBD1 as a possible D gene (6 bases). The source of this sequence is a man between 18 and 35 years old with Graves' hyperthyroidism. The sequenced sample was blood. This chain's CDR3 is CASSQEGQMNTEAFF. For the CDR3, the DNA is TGTGCCAGCAGCCAGGAGGGACAAATGAACACTGAAGCTTTCTTT.